The entry below gives a single T cell receptor beta chain sequence along with its context. Antigen: not known. The data are from a study of beta chain features in type 1 diabetes. Study in general: Age, gender, cell numbers and subset yield matched between patients and controls. Points from the study as a whole: The naive, central memory and Treg TCRB repertoires looked more alike in patients than they did in healthy donors. Across all four CD4+ subsets, people with type 1 diabetes showed modestly shorter TCRB CDR3s.

Donors contributed one heparinised blood draw apiece, averaging about 116 mL. The study reverse transcribed the entire isolated RNA, so it sequenced expressed TCRB transcripts. Clones were sequenced by immunoSEQ multiplex PCR, and TCRdb holds only the in-frame ones, with some missing. The table records around 690,000 clones, around 12% of them present only once. V was pared by 3 bases and J by 7 bases, with 14 bases between. CDR1 and CDR2 (germline): SGHRS, YFSETQ. The CDR3 length is 15 residues. Sequencing used naive CD4+ T cells from blood. The sequence was obtained from a man under 40 with type 1 diabetes. This chain joins TRBV5-1 and TRBJ1-6, with a tentative D call TRBD1 (5 bases). The CDR3 nucleotides read TGCGCCAGCAGCTCATCGACAGTGTGGAATTCACCCCTCCACTTT. It specifies CASSSSTVWNSPLHF.